This TCR beta chain was obtained from a study of regulatory T cells in long-lasting Graves disease (dated by TCRdb to 2020 to 2023). Some background on the complete study: Patients with newly diagnosed Graves' disease had been on antithyroid drugs for under 3 months. This study used TCR sequencing and RNA sequencing of peripheral blood to compare persistent Graves' disease patients against newly diagnosed Graves' disease patients. The study took place in China and was registered as a clinical trial. TCR sequencing covered around 13 persistent and approximately 20 newly diagnosed Graves' disease patients, some 33 samples in total.

General study outcomes and caveats: As a limitation, the authors acknowledged that the small sample size may reduce accuracy. Persistent Graves' disease patients showed lower TCR Shannon entropy and fewer highly expanded clones than newly diagnosed patients, suggesting clonal expansion. More public clonotypes were shared among persistent patients (roughly 3,000) than among newly diagnosed patients (roughly 1,000). Only the TCR beta chain was sequenced and analyzed. Because the primary lesion, thyroid tissue, could not be accessed, the study looked at peripheral blood alone.

The library was generated by multiplex PCR. Sequencing took place on an Illumina HiSeq 4000. TCR beta libraries were built with iRepertoire HTBI primers and Arm-PCR amplification of CDR3 regions. Before sequencing, the PCR products went through gel purification. The original methods were these. A total of 62 TRBV and 14 TRBJ segments were identified across samples and were used for gene usage analysis of CDR3 amino acid clonotypes. Filtered high-quality paired reads were merged into contigs using COPE and FqMerger. BLAST was used to align contigs to IMGT TRBV, TRBD and TRBJ reference genes, and CDR3 was defined according to IMGT. Any clonotype with a frequency above 0.1% was classified as a highly expanded clone. Shannon entropy served as the measure of repertoire diversity, while the Gini coefficient captured V-J evenness. Public clonotypes were defined as clonotypes shared by more than one individual. Clones were called with MiXCR by TCRdb after fastp trimmed the public reads at Q25, and only in-frame beta chains were retained. For every CDR3 protein sequence, its rows merge into one entry that carries the most common genes and DNA. The authors' filters were not applied to this entry. The sample table records about 530,000 distinct CDR3 sequences; about 16% of these occur just once. The top ten clones comprise 20% to 30% of the sample.

What the time point label conveys for this sample: newly diagnosed GD, antithyroid drugs for less than 3 months. For both TCR sequencing and RNA sequencing, RNA was extracted from PBMCs using TRIzol. The diagnosis of Graves' disease was made according to American Thyroid Association guidelines. The patients came from an endocrinology department in Xi'an, China. Each patient gave approximately 8.8 milliliters of peripheral blood, collected in an EDTA anticoagulant tube. Ficoll Paque Plus density gradient separation was used to isolate PBMCs, and no further T cell sorting was done. An Agilent 2100 Bioanalyzer and agarose gel were used to check RNA quality, and a NanoDrop 2000 was used to measure RNA concentration. This clonotype came up a few times. It has no known antigen specificity. Base qualities are not at hand, and no much larger clone is one base apart. The same specimen was also included in a second study, on T cells in Graves' hyperthyroidism and ophthalmopathy. Taken from the second paper: Stable Graves' hyperthyroidism was defined as the absence of progression to ophthalmopathy over 18 months of follow-up. Hyperthyroidism patients were newly diagnosed, had a disease duration of under 2 months, and were aged 18 to 65 years. Exclusion was applied to patients with uncontrolled infections, other autoimmune diseases, pregnancy or lactation. Diagnoses were based on clinical symptoms, serum thyroxine and TRAb, thyroid ultrasound and orbital computed tomography. The first round of RT-PCR for the TCR CDR3 was performed with the HTBI primer set and the Qiagen OneStep RT-PCR kit. Most expanded thyroid clonotypes (frequency above 0.001) were also detected in blood, suggesting blood repertoires may reflect thyroid immune responses. Ophthalmopathy was separated from stable hyperthyroidism by a 13 V-J signature model, with about 86% sensitivity and about 81% specificity obtained in cross-validation and 80%/75% obtained in testing. In validation, progression to ophthalmopathy was predicted by the model with 70.59% sensitivity and around 75% specificity, a median of around 5.9 months before onset. A discovery cohort of roughly 100 patients, approximately 45 with Graves' ophthalmopathy and about 58 with stable Graves' hyperthyroidism, was used to find distinguishing TCR V-J signatures. Prospective prediction of ophthalmopathy was tested in an independent validation cohort of approximately 19 hyperthyroidism patients and 17 patients who later progressed to ophthalmopathy. For training and testing, the 100 or so patients in the discovery cohort were randomly divided in a 7:3 ratio. The study also compared thyroid tissue and blood T-cell repertoires from more than 5 Graves' hyperthyroidism patients. Following sampling, methimazole starting at 30 mg daily was given to hyperthyroidism patients, and high-dose intravenous methylprednisolone was given to ophthalmopathy patients. Libraries were constructed in a second round of multiplex PCR, after which size selection and purification were performed. Paired-end sequencing of the libraries was performed with 100 bp reads on an Illumina HiSeq2000. SOAPnuke was used to process the raw data, removing reads that contained adapters or uncalled bases, had a mean Phred below 15, or lacked an exact match to the constant primer or identifier. COPE v1.2.5 was used to merge high-quality paired reads, and clonotypes were defined as unique nucleotide sequences. MiTCR v1.1 was used to align the clonotypes against IMGT TRBV, TRBD and TRBJ reference segments. Analysis was restricted to V-J combinations with a frequency above 0.0001, which covered about 99% of repertoires. The TCS score was defined as the ratio of F50 (clonal expansion) to E x V (chaos), calculated using BLOSUM62-based TCRdist between CDR3 peptides within each V-J. Welch's t-statistics and random forest reduced 500 to 550 V-J features to 10 to 15, which were used in a naive Bayes classifier (R e1071). No statistical method was used to set the sample size in advance, and investigators knew the group allocation. According to the paper, TCR Vbeta CDR3 sequencing was carried out on over 130 peripheral blood samples, which came from approximately 41 ophthalmopathy, 75 to 80 hyperthyroidism and approximately 17 progressor patients.

This clonotype was obtained from a woman aged 40 to 65 with Graves disease. Donor details come from another sample of the same person, matched by shared clones. Sequences were derived from peripheral blood mononuclear cells (PBMCs), sampled at new diagnosis, from a patient treated with antithyroid drugs.

The DNA reads as follows: TGTGCCAGTAGTGCCGGGACAGGGTCAGGAGGGGGCAATCAGCCCCAGCATTTT. Translated, it reads CASSAGTGSGGGNQPQHF. The sequence is built from TRBV19 and TRBJ1-5; TRBD1 lines up with 9 middle nucleotides. Including the terminal cysteine and phenylalanine, the CDR3 comprises 18 residues. Only the CDR3 DNA is retained, 54 bases long and in frame from the first base. Compared with germline, V lacks 5 bases and J lacks 2 bases; bases without a gene match: 13. CDR1 is given as LNHDA and CDR2 as SQIVND, both from the germline V gene (reference sequence).